This T cell receptor beta chain was retrieved from a study of cytomegalovirus exposure and HLA in healthy donors. This PCR relied on a set of 60 Vbeta primers and 13 Jbeta primers. Using immunoSEQ multiplex PCR, the repertoire was profiled, and TCRdb retains in-frame clones only, with some absent. Of about 190,000 clones listed, under 85% are singletons. This sequence was found in a man between 50 and 59 years old in good health and CMV-seronegative. Sample: PBMCs.

The CDR3 nucleotides read TGTGCCAGCAGTTATACTGGGGAGGCCCAGTACTTC. This sequence encodes CASSYTGEAQYF. The chain has TRBV6-5 and TRBJ2-5; tentative D call: TRBD2 (6 bases). CDR3 length: 12 residues. The germline V and J ends were trimmed by 3 bases and 9 bases, with 11 bases remaining between them. Germline CDR1 and CDR2: MNHEY and SVGAGI.